This T cell receptor (beta chain) stems from a study of T cell clonotyping in hematopoietic cell transplantation. Study findings and constraints: CD4 and CD8 repertoire contributions could not be separated without sorting. Higher Inverse Simpson Index values in graft donor and pretransplant recipient predicted broader posttransplant TCR diversity. Pathologically expanded recipient clonotypes increased progressively from day 30 to day 180 as diversity fell.

V was shortened by 4 bases and J by 5 bases, with 13 bases between the two germline ends. Germline values: CDR1 SGHRS, CDR2 YFSETQ. The CDR3 loop spans 14 amino acids. Method: immunoSEQ multiplex PCR; TCRdb's copy keeps in-frame clones and lacks some. The sample lists 10,000 to 11,000 clones, under 90% seen once, with 30% to 40% in the top ten. Blood collection times were about day -28 and days 30, 100, 180 posttransplant. Regarding this clone: Its matching antigen is unknown.

The TCR was taken from a male patient between 55 and 70 years old who had an allogeneic stem cell transplant from an unrelated donor, so the T cells may come from the graft donor. Some clones in this sample may be carry-over from other donors' samples. The sample consisted of PBMCs, taken 180 days after allogeneic stem cell transplant. The chain couples TRBV5-1 to TRBJ2-1; D gene ambiguous. CDR3 sequence: CASSGRLGNNEQFF. DNA of the CDR3: TGCGCCAGCAGCGGGCGGCTAGGGAACAATGAGCAGTTCTTC.